The text below deals with one T cell receptor beta chain. This clone's antigen is unknown. No much larger clonotype is one base removed from it; base qualities were not supplied. This sample stems from a study of T cells after yellow fever vaccination (dated by TCRdb to between 2018 and 2020). At the level of the whole study: The SMART-Seq v4 Ultra Low Input RNA kit was used to prepare libraries from fractions with low cell numbers. Blood was drawn at multiple timepoints before and after primary and secondary immunization, with bulk PBMC replicates and cell subsets isolated. To track T-cell clones before and after primary and booster YFV17D yellow fever vaccination, bulk TCR alpha and beta repertoires were sequenced longitudinally. The cohort comprised two healthy male donors, one aged 18 to 29 and one aged 30 to 40 years.

TCR cDNA was synthesized by 5'RACE template switching, through which a universal primer site and unique molecular identifiers were introduced. Priming of cDNA synthesis was performed from both the TCR alpha and TCR beta constant segments. Library amplification used two PCR steps, and the second PCR step added sample barcodes and sequencing adapters. Sequencing of libraries was done on Illumina HiSeq 2500 (2x100 bp) or NovaSeq (2x150 bp). In the source study's methods: Reads were demultiplexed and collapsed into UMI consensus sequences with MIGEC, and V(D)J alignment was performed with MiXCR. Vaccine-responding clonotypes were defined with edgeR using replicate PBMC samples, requiring FDR below 0.01 and a log2 fold change above 5 up to day 15. Each bulk clonotype received a CD4 or CD8 identity based on whether the sequenced CD4 or CD8 repertoire contained that clonotype at higher abundance. TCRdb reprocessed the public reads (quality trimming at Q25 with fastp, clone calling with MiXCR) and kept in-frame beta chains. Each entry is one CDR3 protein sequence, shown with its most common DNA and genes. The V and J calls follow TCRdb's processing rather than the paper's. Here the sample has roughly 330,000 distinct CDR3 sequences; about 6.9% occur a single time. Over 15% of the sample is taken by the ten largest.

Based on the germline V gene, the CDR1 and CDR2 sequences are LGHNA and YNFKEQ. Trimming leaves V shorter by 1 base and J shorter by 5 bases, with the junction holding 6 bases beyond the gene matches. The CDR3 holds 15 amino acids from the cysteine to the phenylalanine. The entry retains the CDR3 DNA only, 45 bases that are in frame from base 1. The intended sense of this specimen's treatment or condition label: live attenuated yellow fever vaccine strain. At each blood-draw timepoint, two biological replicates of bulk PBMCs were obtained. PBMCs were isolated from peripheral blood using a standard Ficoll-Paque protocol. RNA was extracted with TriZol from bulk PBMCs, CD4 and CD8 fractions, and dextramer-positive and dextramer-negative fractions. Study-wide findings and limitations: Most clones expanded after primary vaccination (approximately 97% of CD4 and roughly 91% of CD8) were re-detected after the booster, suggesting that broad memory maintenance occurred. Because the study included only a couple of donors, the extent to which the findings can be generalized is limited. Compared with the primary T-cell response, the secondary T-cell response was weaker but faster, peaking on day 5 rather than day 15. A small share of clonotypes was detected in both CD4 and CD8 compartments, with the overlap likely arising from convergent recombination. Because abundant contaminating clonotypes from the bulk population could be contained in FACS-sorted repertoires, computational filtering was required.

The rearrangement combines TRBV4-2 with TRBJ2-5, and 8 junction bases match TRBD1. The specimen was PBMCs, collected roughly 45 days after the first yellow fever vaccination. The receptor's source is a man aged 18 to 30 who received the YFV17D yellow fever vaccine. The DNA reads as follows: TGTGCCAGCAGCCAAGGGACAGGGAGAGGGGAGACCCAGTACTTC. Its translation is CASSQGTGRGETQYF.